This T cell receptor beta chain was retrieved from a study of identical twins. This clonotype has just a few counts. No antigen is known for it. CDR1 and CDR2 (germline): DFQATT, SNEGSKA (reference sequence). The CDR3 consists of 15 residues. J lost 4 bases, V lost 0 bases, and 4 bases had no gene match. TCRdb passed the 5' RACE reads through MiXCR, listing each CDR3 protein once. The table records approximately 190,000 distinct CDR3 sequences, approximately 15% of them present only once. Study-wide results and caveats: Beta out-of-frame twin sharing showed a weaker excess.

The data also belong to a second study, concerning T cells expressing NK-cell markers. That work adds: Underlying the TCR beta repertoires were sorted CD3+CD56+NKG2C+, CD3+CD56+NKG2C- and CD3+CD56-NKG2C+ T cells. The sorts in several experiments were restricted to alpha-beta TCR T cells by an anti-gamma-delta TCR antibody. In four donors, dominant clonotypes made up 28.3-60.1% of CD3+CD56-NKG2C+ cells.

V and J are TRBV20-1 and TRBJ1-2; 11 bases match TRBD1. The specimen was CD8+ T cells sorted from blood. The sequence derives from a woman younger than 35 in good health. DNA of the CDR3: TGCAGTGCTAGAGATCCGGACAGGGGGCTCTATGGCTACACCTTC. This translates into CSARDPDRGLYGYTF.